The sample holds a few counts of the clone carrying this T cell receptor beta chain. Amplification of TCR beta CDR3 regions used RNA as the template. The TCR CDR3 was amplified in a first-round RT-PCR using the HTBI primer set. TCRdb reanalysed the multiplex PCR reads using MiXCR and keeps one entry per CDR3 protein. The repertoire consists of approximately 600,000 distinct CDR3 sequences, with approximately 13% occurring once and the leading ten covering roughly 6.2%. Thyroid ultrasound and orbital computed tomography, with clinical symptoms and serum thyroxine and TRAb, informed diagnoses. This CDR3 is built from 12 residues. Trimming stripped 5 bases from V and 4 bases from J, with 8 bases between. Germline CDR1 and CDR2: SGHDT and YYEEEE. This sample is part of a study of T cells in Graves' hyperthyroidism and ophthalmopathy.

Material: blood. The TCR comes from a woman aged 30 to 39 with Graves' hyperthyroidism that later progressed to Graves' ophthalmopathy. The chain links TRBV5-6 to TRBJ2-3; TRBD1 or TRBD2 may be the D gene (5 bases each). CDR3 residues: CASRGTADTQYF. For the CDR3, the DNA is TGTGCCAGCAGGGGGACGGCAGATACGCAGTATTTT. The entire variable domain, with the rest obtained from reference TRBV5-6 and TRBJ2-3, is as follows: DAGVTQSPTHLIKTRGQQVTLRCSPKSGHDTVSWYQQALGQGPQFIFQYYEEEERQRGNFPDRFSGHQFPNYSSELNVNALLLGDSALYLCASRGTADTQYFGPGTRLTVL.